The following is a T cell receptor beta chain sequence with its context. V was pared by 6 bases and J by 7 bases, with 6 bases of the junction left unmatched. The V gene's germline CDR1 is ENHRY and CDR2 SYGVKD. There are 14 residues in the CDR3. This specimen belongs to a study of cytomegalovirus exposure and HLA in healthy donors. The PCR was carried out with 60 Vbeta primers and 13 Jbeta primers. Sequencing used immunoSEQ multiplex PCR; TCRdb keeps in-frame clones, though not all of them. The repertoire holds about 76,000 clones, with 70% to 80% as singletons. The specimen sequenced was PBMCs. This clonotype originated in a man aged 30-40 years in good health and CMV-seronegative. This chain uses TRBV10-3 with TRBJ2-1; 10 bases match TRBD2. CDR3: CAISPTSGVNEQFF. For the CDR3, the DNA is TGTGCCATCAGCCCTACTAGCGGGGTTAATGAGCAGTTCTTC.